The 26 T cell receptor beta chains listed next were all sequenced from one sample in a study of cytomegalovirus exposure and HLA in healthy donors. 13 Jbeta primers and 60 Vbeta primers were used for the PCR. The table came from immunoSEQ multiplex PCR; TCRdb's copy has only in-frame clones and leaves some out. Of about 160,000 clones listed, about 73% were seen once; the top ten hold 3.1%. Sequenced sample: PBMCs. Every receptor here comes from a woman aged 40 to 50 in good health and CMV-seronegative.

The V and J genes are TRBV6-5 and TRBJ1-5, with a tentative D call TRBD1 (6 bases). V dropped 5 bases and J dropped 5 bases, with 16 bases sitting between them. Germline V gives CDR1 MNHEY, CDR2 SVGAGI. This CDR3 is 15 amino acids long. The CDR3 reads CASSPTGRGDQPQHF. In DNA, the CDR3 is TGTGCCAGCAGTCCAACAGGCAGGGGTGATCAGCCCCAGCATTTT.

This clone was detected only once. The chain combines TRBV5-1 with TRBJ1-1; D remains ambiguous. CDR1 is SGHRS and CDR2 is YFSETQ in the germline V gene. V was trimmed by 0 bases and J by 1 base, leaving 16 bases between them. The CDR3 has 17 amino acids. This chain's CDR3 is CASSLVWLGTGNTEAFF. DNA of the CDR3: TGCGCCAGCAGCTTGGTCTGGTTGGGCACCGGGAACACTGAAGCTTTCTTT.

This chain connects TRBV2 to TRBJ1-1; 7 nucleotides match TRBD1. Unmatched junction bases numbered 2, after V lost 4 bases and J lost 6 bases. CDR3 length: 12 amino acids. CDR1 SNHLY and CDR2 FYNNEI come from the germline V gene. Here the CDR3 reads CASSGQGPEAFF. The CDR3 coding sequence is TGTGCCAGCAGTGGACAGGGACCTGAAGCTTTCTTT.

The chain links TRBV29-1 to TRBJ1-1, with 7 bases aligning to TRBD1. Germline V gene lookup returns CDR1 SQVTM and CDR2 ANQGSEA. The length of the CDR3 is 12 residues. J was trimmed by 7 bases and V by 4 bases; bases with no gene match: 6. CDR3 sequence: CSVGKQGIEAFF. The CDR3 DNA sequence: TGCAGCGTTGGGAAACAGGGGATTGAAGCTTTCTTT.

The V gene is TRBV6-1, the J gene TRBJ1-3, with 8 bases that match TRBD1. Germline V gives CDR1 MNHNS, CDR2 SASEGT. V shed 4 bases and J 0 bases; nucleotides not matched to a gene: 5. There are 16 residues in the CDR3. CDR3 region: CASSGRDRPSGNTIYF. CDR3 nucleotides: TGTGCCAGCAGTGGCCGGGACAGGCCCTCTGGAAACACCATATATTTT.

V is TRBV5-1 and J is TRBJ2-6; possibly TRBD1 for D (5 bases). With 0 bases removed from V and 2 bases from J, the gap between germline ends came to 6 bases. The CDR3 loop spans 15 amino acids. Germline V CDR1 and CDR2: SGHRS, YFSETQ. This CDR3 is CASSLEGTGANVLTF. Here the CDR3 DNA reads TGCGCCAGCAGCTTGGAGGGGACTGGGGCCAACGTCCTGACTTTC.

CDR3: CASSPGGEQPQHF. CDR3 sequence (DNA): TGCGCCAGCAGCCCGGGGGGTGAGCAGCCCCAGCATTTT. The rearrangement links TRBV5-1 to TRBJ1-5, with D possibly matching TRBD1 (5 bases). Per germline, CDR1 SGHRS and CDR2 YFSETQ. The V end was cut by 4 bases, the J end by 7 bases, with 12 bases between. CDR3 length: 13 residues. Supplemented by reference TRBV5-1 and TRBJ1-5, the full variable domain reads KAGVTQTPRYLIKTRGQQVTLSCSPISGHRSVSWYQQTPGQGLQFLFEYFSETQRNKGNFPGRFSGRQFSNSRSEMNVSTLELGDSALYLCASSPGGEQPQHFGDGTRLSIL.

J is TRBJ1-6 and V is TRBV7-9; TRBD1 might be the D (5 bases). This CDR3 has 14 amino acids. Germline V gives CDR1 SEHNR, CDR2 FQNEAQ (reference sequence). Trimming cost V 4 bases and J 5 bases, with 9 bases left between them. CDR3 protein: CASSYGQNNSPLHF. The DNA for the CDR3 is TGTGCCAGCAGCTATGGACAAAATAATTCACCCCTCCACTTT.

This clone was seen more than once but under ten times. The rearrangement links TRBV11-2 to TRBJ2-5; 11 bases fit TRBD2. J was trimmed by 4 bases and V by 5 bases; bases with no gene match: 6. The CDR3 loop spans 15 amino acids. CDR1 and CDR2 from the germline V gene are SGHAT and FQNNGV. CDR3 sequence: CASSLISGGAETQYF. The DNA for the CDR3 is TGTGCCAGCAGCCTGATTAGCGGGGGGGCAGAGACCCAGTACTTC. Drawing the rest from reference TRBV11-2 and TRBJ2-5, the complete variable domain is EAGVAQSPRYKIIEKRQSVAFWCNPISGHATLYWYQQILGQGPKLLIQFQNNGVVDDSQLPKDRFSAERLKGVDSTLKIQPAKLEDSAVYLCASSLISGGAETQYFGPGTRLLVL.

This sequence joins TRBV7-9 and TRBJ1-1; a possible D gene is TRBD1 (5 bases). The CDR3 totals 14 residues. The germline V gene has CDR1 SEHNR and CDR2 FQNEAQ (reference sequence). V dropped 4 bases and J dropped 5 bases, with 14 bases sitting between them. The CDR3 DNA reads as TGTGCCAGCAGCTGGAGCAGGGTGGGGACTGAAGCTTTCTTT. Its protein product is CASSWSRVGTEAFF.

The CDR3 loop reads CATSKDRGQNIQYF. CDR3 nucleotides: TGTGCCACCAGCAAGGACAGGGGGCAGAACATTCAGTACTTC. The chain links TRBV15 to TRBJ2-4, with 11 nucleotides matching TRBD1. This CDR3 is 14 amino acids long. Per the germline V gene, CDR1 is LNHNV and CDR2 is YYDKDF (reference sequence). Trimming removed 4 bases from V and 7 bases from J; junction bases left unmatched: 3.

The chain uses TRBV6-1 and TRBJ1-1; D remains unclear. The V and J ends lost 4 bases and 2 bases respectively, with 11 bases between them. The CDR3 has 14 amino acids. Germline values: CDR1 MNHNS, CDR2 SASEGT. DNA for the CDR3: TGTGCCAGCAGTGTTCTGGAGGCCAACACTGAAGCTTTCTTT. Residues: CASSVLEANTEAFF.

The V call is TRBV27, the J call TRBJ2-1, with D tentatively TRBD1 (5 bases). Trimming left V 2 bases short and J 9 bases short, with 5 bases between. The germline gives CDR1 MNHEY, CDR2 SMNVEV (reference sequence). This CDR3 has 11 residues. The chain's CDR3 is CASSLGAEQFF. In DNA form, the CDR3 reads TGTGCCAGCAGTTTAGGGGCTGAGCAGTTCTTC.

The CDR3 here is CASSQPTDRNTEAFF. CDR3 DNA sequence: TGCGCCAGCAGCCAACCTACCGACAGGAACACTGAAGCTTTCTTT. The V gene is TRBV4-1, the J gene TRBJ1-1; possibly TRBD1 for D (5 bases). Germline loops: CDR1 MGHRA, CDR2 YSYEKL. The CDR3 is 15 residues long. V lost 2 bases and J lost 1, with 11 bases in between.

The chain links TRBV5-1 to TRBJ2-5; 8 nucleotides line up with TRBD2. The germline gives CDR1 SGHRS, CDR2 YFSETQ. The V gene end was trimmed by 1 base and the J gene end by 5 bases; junction bases not matched to a gene: 7. The length of the CDR3 is 15 residues. CDR3 residues: CASSLPGGALETQYF. In nucleotides, the CDR3 is TGCGCCAGCAGCTTGCCCGGGGGGGCCTTGGAGACCCAGTACTTC.

The rearrangement uses TRBV4-2 and TRBJ2-5; 10 bases are shared with TRBD2. V shed 1 base, J shed 2 bases, and the junction held 7 bases outside the gene matches. The CDR3 extends over 17 amino acids. The germline CDR1 and CDR2 sequences are LGHNA and YNFKEQ. The CDR3 DNA reads TGTGCCAGCAGCCAAGCTCTGACTAGCGGGTCTCAAGAGACCCAGTACTTC. Translating gives CASSQALTSGSQETQYF.

This chain links TRBV28 with TRBJ2-7; D perhaps matches TRBD1 (6 bases). CDR3 size: 14 residues. With 7 bases removed from V and 9 bases from J, the gap between germline ends came to 22 bases. Germline CDR1 MDHEN, CDR2 SYDVKM. CDR3 in DNA: TGTGCCAGCACCAGCACCCGACAGGCCTTGGGGCAGTACTTC. Its protein product is CASTSTRQALGQYF. Drawing the rest from reference TRBV28 and TRBJ2-7, the complete variable domain is DVKVTQSSRYLVKRTGEKVFLECVQDMDHENMFWYRQDPGLGLRLIYFSYDVKMKEKGDIPEGYSVSREKKERFSLILESASTNQTSMYLCASTSTRQALGQYFGPGTRLTVT.

The chain carries TRBV4-2 and TRBJ1-6; D gene uncertain. The germline CDR1 and CDR2 sequences are LGHNA and YNFKEQ. V lost 5 bases to trimming and J lost 0 bases, with 11 bases between them. The CDR3 extends over 16 amino acids. As DNA, the CDR3 is TGTGCCAGCAGCGGGAGGCTTAGCTCCTATAATTCACCCCTCCACTTT. Translation: CASSGRLSSYNSPLHF.

This clone was detected only a few times. The V and J genes are TRBV2 and TRBJ1-4, with TRBD1 matching 8 bases. This CDR3 has 15 amino acids. Trimming removed 5 bases from V and 10 bases from J; junction bases left unmatched: 12. CDR1 is SNHLY and CDR2 is FYNNEI in the germline V gene. The CDR3 loop reads CASSRLQGARGKLFF. The CDR3 DNA sequence: TGTGCCAGCAGTCGACTCCAGGGGGCGAGAGGAAAACTGTTTTTT.

This chain uses TRBV4-1 with TRBJ2-1; weak D call: TRBD2 (5 bases). The V gene's germline CDR1 is MGHRA and CDR2 YSYEKL. Trimming pared 1 base from V and 3 bases from J, leaving 19 bases between. The CDR3 length is 18 residues. The CDR3 is CASSQGERPGWIYNEQFF. The CDR3 coding sequence is TGCGCCAGCAGCCAAGGCGAAAGACCGGGGTGGATCTACAATGAGCAGTTCTTC.

V gene TRBV25-1 combines with J gene TRBJ2-7; D is perhaps TRBD2 (5 bases). This CDR3 region has 12 residues. Trimming shortened V by 4 bases and J by 6 bases, and 10 bases separated the two germline ends. CDR1 is MGHDK, CDR2 SYGVNS, per germline. CDR3 in DNA: TGTGCCAGCAGTGCGGGGATTGGCGAGCAGTACTTC. Translated: CASSAGIGEQYF.

This clone was picked up one time. The J gene is TRBJ1-1, the V gene TRBV12-5; TRBD1 matches 9 bases. Germline V CDR1 and CDR2: LGHNT, FRNRAP. The CDR3 length is 23 residues. Trimming cost V 3 bases and J 3 bases; bases outside gene matches: 29. The chain's CDR3 is CASGLEDGTGFRSGVFMHTEAFF. The CDR3 coding sequence is TGTGCTAGTGGTTTAGAAGATGGGACAGGGTTTCGGAGCGGCGTGTTTATGCACACTGAAGCTTTCTTT.

Only a few counts were recorded for this clone. The V and J genes are TRBV19 and TRBJ1-4; unclear D gene. Trimming left V 5 bases short and J 0 bases short, with 13 bases between. From germline, CDR1 is LNHDA and CDR2 SQIVND (reference sequence). The CDR3 runs 16 residues. The CDR3 bases are TGTGCCAGTAGTTCGAGGTCCTTCGCAACTAATGAAAAACTGTTTTTT. This codes for CASSSRSFATNEKLFF.

The V gene is TRBV10-1, the J gene TRBJ2-3, with D perhaps matching TRBD2 (6 bases). Germline lookup yields CDR1 WNHNN and CDR2 SYGVQD (reference sequence). With 5 bases removed from V and 6 bases from J, the gap between germline ends came to 18 bases. This CDR3 spans 15 amino acids. The CDR3 sequence is CASSPASVYGDTQYF. Here the CDR3 DNA reads TGCGCCAGCAGTCCGGCTAGCGTATACGGGGATACGCAGTATTTT.

In this sample, this clone turned up a few times. CDR3 DNA: TGCGCCAGCAGCCAAGATCTCGGAACAGGTCTCTATGGCTACACCTTC. Encoded protein: CASSQDLGTGLYGYTF. The rearrangement joins TRBV4-1 to TRBJ1-2; perhaps TRBD1 as D (5 bases). Germline CDR1 is MGHRA and CDR2 is YSYEKL. Between the trimmed V and J ends, which lost 0 bases and 4 bases, there was a span of 15 bases. The CDR3 length is 16 residues.

The V gene is TRBV27, the J gene TRBJ2-7; TRBD2 matches at 10 bases. The CDR3 extends over 13 amino acids. Germline values: CDR1 MNHEY, CDR2 SMNVEV (reference sequence). The ends lost 6 bases at V and 4 bases at J; junction bases unmatched: 3. Here the CDR3 DNA reads TGTGCCAGCAGCCCACTAGCGGGGTACGAGCAGTACTTC. As protein: CASSPLAGYEQYF.